The rows below give T cell receptor beta chains drawn from one sample of a study of blood T cell repertoires in COVID-19. Using immunoSEQ multiplex PCR, the repertoire was profiled, and TCRdb retains in-frame clones only, with some absent. The profile shows around 300,000 clones, 80% to 90% of them singletons. Sequencing was done on a sample of PBMCs or T cells enriched from blood (not recorded which). The receptors come from a man aged 25-45 years who had recovered from COVID-19. CDR3s include the opening cysteine and the closing phenylalanine or tryptophan. D genes are given only for firm matches. Expanded clones are given a class, and other clones once, few, many or no size at all.

-	TRBV27	TRBJ2-7	15	TRBD1	CASSLAGQGASEQYF	TGTGCCAGCAGTTTGGCGGGACAGGGGGCGAGTGAGCAGTACTTC
-	TRBV6-1	TRBJ2-5	13	-	CASSEVGGETQYF	TGTGCCAGCAGTGAAGTGGGGGGAGAGACCCAGTACTTC
-	TRBV19	TRBJ1-6	14	-	CASSMRGGASPLHF	TGTGCCAGTAGTATGCGCGGGGGCGCTTCACCCCTCCACTTT
-	TRBV4-1	TRBJ1-2	16	-	CASSQDQDRKGYGYTF	TGCGCCAGCAGCCAAGACCAAGACAGGAAAGGCTATGGCTACACCTTC
-	TRBV28	TRBJ1-1	15	-	CASSLYAEMNTEAFF	TGTGCCAGCAGTTTATATGCGGAAATGAACACTGAAGCTTTCTTT
-	TRBV24-1	TRBJ1-4	15	-	CATTRYRATNEKLFF	TGTGCCACTACCCGGTACAGGGCAACTAATGAAAAACTGTTTTTT
-	TRBV3-1/TRBV3-2	TRBJ2-7	15	TRBD1	CASRAWTGDSAEQYF	TGTGCCAGCAGGGCTTGGACAGGGGACTCCGCCGAGCAGTACTTC
-	TRBV10-1	TRBJ2-4	13	-	CASSESRGNIQYF	TGCGCCAGCAGTGAGTCGCGGGGCAACATTCAGTACTTC
few	TRBV30	TRBJ1-5	12	-	CAWNNLNQPQHF	TGTGCCTGGAACAATCTCAATCAGCCCCAGCATTTT
-	TRBV30	TRBJ1-1	13	TRBD1	CAENRGLTAEAFF	TGTGCCGAAAACAGGGGGCTGACTGCTGAAGCTTTCTTT
-	TRBV5-8	TRBJ2-7	15	TRBD2	CASSLVAGGHYEQYF	TGTGCCAGCAGCTTGGTAGCGGGGGGCCACTACGAGCAGTACTTC
-	TRBV3-1/TRBV3-2	TRBJ1-1	13	TRBD1	CASSPTGLSEAFF	TGTGCCAGCAGCCCGACAGGGCTATCTGAAGCTTTCTTT
-	TRBV10-3	TRBJ2-5	13	-	CAHARGAEETQYF	TGTGCTCACGCCCGGGGGGCCGAAGAGACCCAGTACTTC
-	TRBV7-9	TRBJ1-1	14	-	CASSLRAGASEAFF	TGTGCCAGCAGCTTAAGGGCTGGGGCAAGTGAAGCTTTCTTT
-	TRBV7-6	TRBJ1-4	15	-	CASTLSPGGDEKLFF	TGTGCCAGCACCCTAAGTCCCGGAGGGGATGAAAAACTGTTTTTT
once	TRBV6-5	TRBJ1-1	15	-	CASSYLRGVGTEAFF	TGTGCCAGCAGTTACCTACGGGGGGTTGGCACTGAAGCTTTCTTT
once	TRBV7-9	TRBJ2-5	14	-	CASSFQGFQETQYF	TGTGCCAGCAGCTTTCAGGGATTCCAAGAGACCCAGTACTTC
once	TRBV15	TRBJ2-1	16	TRBD2	CATSRDGGDYFHEQFF	TGTGCCACCAGCAGAGATGGAGGGGACTATTTCCATGAGCAGTTCTTC
-	TRBV27	TRBJ1-6	20	-	CASSYRVGRWRGTGASPLHF	TGTGCCAGCAGTTACAGGGTCGGGAGGTGGAGGGGAACGGGAGCTTCACCCCTCCACTTT
-	TRBV28	TRBJ2-2	15	-	CASSSSGHNTGELFF	TGTGCCAGCAGTTCGAGTGGGCATAACACCGGGGAGCTGTTTTTT
-	TRBV11-2	TRBJ2-7	14	TRBD2	CASSPTSGMNEQYF	TGTGCCAGCAGCCCGACTAGCGGGATGAACGAGCAGTACTTC
-	TRBV5-1	TRBJ2-7	15	-	CASSREGQTEGEQYF	TGCGCCAGCAGCCGAGAAGGACAGACCGAAGGCGAGCAGTACTTC
-	TRBV19	TRBJ1-5	17	TRBD1	CASSQSSGTDSNQPQHF	TGTGCCAGTAGTCAATCCTCCGGGACAGATAGCAATCAGCCCCAGCATTTT
once	TRBV11-2	TRBJ1-2	16	-	CASSLFAGDNFSGYTF	TGTGCCAGCAGCTTATTCGCGGGGGACAATTTCTCTGGCTACACCTTC
once	TRBV4-1	TRBJ2-2	14	-	CASSQELSTGELFF	TGCGCCAGCAGCCAAGAACTTTCCACCGGGGAGCTGTTTTTT
-	TRBV5-1	TRBJ1-1	15	-	CASSLGGEAGTEAFF	TGCGCCAGCAGCTTGGGAGGTGAGGCGGGCACTGAAGCTTTCTTT
-	TRBV6-6	TRBJ1-6	17	TRBD1	CASSRITGTVSNSPLHF	TGTGCCAGCAGTCGGATCACCGGGACAGTAAGCAATTCACCCCTCCACTTT
-	TRBV18	TRBJ1-5	14	TRBD1	CASSRQGAQQPQHF	TGTGCCAGCTCACGACAGGGGGCCCAGCAGCCCCAGCATTTT
-	TRBV3-1/TRBV3-2	TRBJ1-1	17	TRBD1	CASSQEFRDRGNTEAFF	TGTGCCAGCAGCCAAGAATTCAGGGACAGGGGCAACACTGAAGCTTTCTTT
-	TRBV9	TRBJ1-3	16	TRBD1	CASSVDRASAGNTIYF	TGTGCCAGCAGCGTCGACAGGGCCTCGGCTGGAAACACCATATATTTT
-	TRBV6-5	TRBJ1-5	12	-	CASGGGSQPQHF	TGTGCCAGCGGCGGGGGATCACAGCCCCAGCATTTT
-	TRBV12-5	TRBJ2-2	13	-	CASVKSNTGELFF	TGTGCTAGTGTTAAATCGAACACCGGGGAGCTGTTTTTT
-	TRBV15	TRBJ2-3	16	TRBD1	CATSRDRQGDTDTQYF	TGTGCCACCAGCAGAGATCGACAGGGTGATACAGATACGCAGTATTTT
few	TRBV4-1	TRBJ2-4	19	TRBD2	CASSQEPSGGPGSKNIQYF	TGCGCCAGCAGCCAAGAACCTAGCGGGGGCCCCGGGTCCAAAAACATTCAGTACTTC
-	TRBV5-1	TRBJ1-1	14	-	CASSLGRENTEAFF	TGCGCCAGCAGCTTGGGTAGAGAGAACACTGAAGCTTTCTTT
-	TRBV28	TRBJ1-2	14	TRBD1	CASTPPDRGYGYTF	TGTGCCAGCACCCCCCCGGACAGGGGCTATGGCTACACCTTC
few	TRBV5-1	TRBJ2-7	12	-	CASSLGRGEQYF	TGCGCCAGCAGCTTGGGTCGGGGCGAGCAGTACTTC
-	TRBV15	TRBJ2-1	15	TRBD1	CATSKSAGQGNEQFF	TGTGCCACCAGCAAGTCCGCGGGACAGGGAAATGAGCAGTTCTTC
-	TRBV11-3	TRBJ1-1	16	TRBD1	CASSLRLGTGRPEAFF	TGTGCCAGCAGCTTAAGGCTTGGGACAGGGCGTCCTGAAGCTTTCTTT
-	TRBV9	TRBJ1-4	15	-	CASSAGGSSNEKLFF	TGTGCCAGCAGCGCCGGTGGGAGCTCTAATGAAAAACTGTTTTTT
-	TRBV10-2	TRBJ1-2	17	TRBD1	CASRGQDTLSLNYGYTF	TGCGCCAGCAGGGGACAGGATACGCTCAGCCTTAACTATGGCTACACCTTC
-	TRBV4-1	TRBJ2-7	16	-	CASSQGFGQSTYEQYF	TGCGCCAGCAGCCAAGGGTTCGGACAGTCTACCTACGAGCAGTACTTC
-	TRBV7-3	TRBJ2-2	15	TRBD1	CASSSRGLNTGELFF	TGTGCCAGCAGCTCAAGGGGGCTGAACACCGGGGAGCTGTTTTTT
-	TRBV6-5	TRBJ2-3	14	-	CASSLTSTTDTQYF	TGTGCCAGCAGCTTGACTAGTACCACAGATACGCAGTATTTT
-	TRBV19	TRBJ2-7	14	-	CASSIEAEAYEQYF	TGTGCCAGTAGTATAGAGGCAGAGGCCTACGAGCAGTACTTC
-	TRBV6-1	TRBJ1-5	16	-	CASSEFGGRSNQPQHF	TGTGCCAGCAGTGAATTCGGAGGACGTAGCAATCAGCCCCAGCATTTT
-	TRBV5-4	TRBJ1-2	16	TRBD1	CASSWGQGAQIYGYTF	TGTGCCAGCAGCTGGGGACAGGGGGCGCAGATCTATGGCTACACCTTC
once	TRBV27	TRBJ2-2	15	-	CASRVGQWDTGELFF	TGTGCCAGCAGGGTCGGACAGTGGGACACCGGGGAGCTGTTTTTT
-	TRBV19	TRBJ1-2	13	-	CASSARASYGYTF	TGTGCCAGTAGTGCCAGGGCCAGCTATGGCTACACCTTC
-	TRBV19	TRBJ1-4	17	-	CASSILQDTATNEKLFF	TGTGCCAGTAGTATTCTTCAGGACACCGCAACTAATGAAAAACTGTTTTTT
few	TRBV6-5	TRBJ2-1	12	-	CASGRRFNEQFF	TGTGCCAGCGGGAGGAGATTCAATGAGCAGTTCTTC